Following are 3 T cell receptor beta chains from one sample sequenced in a study of OX40 agonist ivuxolimab in advanced cancers. Profiling relied on immunoSEQ multiplex PCR, and the TCRdb table lists in-frame clones only, not all of them. The sample contains approximately 130,000 clones, over 75% of which appear only once. This specimen was CD4+ or CD8+ T cells sorted from blood, taken in a trial of the OX40 agonist ivuxolimab. These receptors were taken from an adult with an advanced solid tumor such as melanoma, head and neck, liver or kidney cancer.

The gene calls are TRBV28 and TRBJ1-2; D is unresolved. Germline V CDR1 and CDR2: MDHEN, SYDVKM. The CDR3 has 13 amino acids. Trimming took 5 bases from V and 3 from J, leaving 10 bases between them. In DNA, the CDR3 is TGTGCCAGCAGTCTACTCGGGGACTATGGCTACACCTTC. It specifies CASSLLGDYGYTF.

Comments on this clone: The CDR3 does not end in the conserved phenylalanine or tryptophan, so this is likely a read error. The DNA is left out, because the CDR3 cannot be placed on it with certainty; the CDR3 is given as TCRdb lists it. The V gene is TRBV7-9, the J gene TRBJ2-7; the table gives TRBD1 as D, unverified against the DNA. Including both end residues, the CDR3 is 15 amino acids long. In germline, CDR1 is SEHNR, CDR2 FQNEAQ (reference sequence). CDR3: CASSLVWKGRQGAEE.

The chain recombines TRBV6-1 with TRBJ2-7; perhaps TRBD2 as D (6 bases). The CDR3 runs 16 residues. Per germline, CDR1 MNHNS and CDR2 SASEGT. V lost 2 bases and J lost 2, with 16 bases in between. In nucleotides, the CDR3 is TGTGCCAGCAGTGAATGGGGCTTAGCGGACCCCTACGAGCAGTACTTC. It codes for CASSEWGLADPYEQYF.